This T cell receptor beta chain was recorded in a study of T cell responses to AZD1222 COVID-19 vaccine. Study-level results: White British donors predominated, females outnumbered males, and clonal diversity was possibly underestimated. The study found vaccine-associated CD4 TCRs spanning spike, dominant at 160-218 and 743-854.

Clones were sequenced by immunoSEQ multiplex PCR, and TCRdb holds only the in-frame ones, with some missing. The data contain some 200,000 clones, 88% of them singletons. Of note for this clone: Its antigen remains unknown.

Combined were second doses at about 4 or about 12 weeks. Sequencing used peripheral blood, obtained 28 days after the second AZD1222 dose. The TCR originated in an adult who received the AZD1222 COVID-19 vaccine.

The CDR3: CASSNQGQLNTEAFF. The CDR3 region has the DNA TGTGCCAGTAGTAATCAAGGACAGTTGAACACTGAAGCTTTCTTT. The chain combines TRBV19 with TRBJ1-1; weak D call: TRBD1 (6 bases). The CDR3 totals 15 residues. Germline V CDR1 and CDR2: LNHDA, SQIVND (reference sequence). V was clipped by 4 bases and J by 0 bases, with 12 bases between them.